The rows below give T cell receptor beta chains drawn from one sample of a study of blood T cells in healthy people across ages. One entry per CDR3 protein results from TCRdb running MiXCR on the 5' RACE reads. The table records almost 800,000 distinct CDR3 sequences, roughly 64% of them present only once. Material: blood. The receptor set was obtained from a man aged 25-45 years in good health. Both conserved end residues are part of each CDR3. Each record gives: D gene, clone size, V gene, J gene, CDR3 DNA, CDR3 protein. The D gene is left open where the match is weak. Some rows mark clone size as missing; the rest say once, few, many or name a class of expanded clone.

>.|.|TRBV7-9|TRBJ2-5
TGTGCCAGCAGCTTCGAACAGGGTTTCACAGAGACCCAGTACTTC
CASSFEQGFTETQYF
>.|.|TRBV11-3|TRBJ2-1
TGTGCCAGCAGCCTGGGCAAGTCCTACAATGAGCAGTTCTTC
CASSLGKSYNEQFF
>.|.|TRBV11-1|TRBJ1-1
TGTGCCAGCAGCTTAGAAGACCTGACAGAAGCTTTCTTT
CASSLEDLTEAFF
>.|.|TRBV13|TRBJ2-2
TGTGCCAGCAGCTCCGCTAACGATGACACCGGGGAGCTGTTTTTT
CASSSANDDTGELFF
>.|.|TRBV5-1|TRBJ2-1
TGCGCCAGCAGCTGGGCAGGGGAGAATGAGCAGTTCTTC
CASSWAGENEQFF
>TRBD2|.|TRBV3-1|TRBJ2-5
TGTGCCAGCAGCCAGTCAGGACTAGCGGAGACCCAGTACTTC
CASSQSGLAETQYF
>.|.|TRBV7-9|TRBJ2-1
TGTGCCAGCAGCCGCGGACAGCCTAACTACAATGAGCAGTTCTTC
CASSRGQPNYNEQFF
>.|few|TRBV27|TRBJ2-7
TGTGCCAGCAGTTTCGGATCGGGTCCCGAGCAGTACTTC
CASSFGSGPEQYF
>.|.|TRBV4-3|TRBJ2-7
TGCGCCAGCAGCCTCGACCCGACAGACACCTACGAGCAGTACTTC
CASSLDPTDTYEQYF
>.|.|TRBV5-1|TRBJ2-1
TGCGCCAGCAGCTTGGAGGGGCGCAGGGTCGATGAGCAGTTCTTC
CASSLEGRRVDEQFF
>.|.|TRBV7-9|TRBJ1-2
TGTGCCAGCAGCTTATTTGGGCGGGCGGCCACCTTC
CASSLFGRAATF
>.|.|TRBV6-5|TRBJ2-5
TGTGCCAGCAGCGAAGCCTTGGACACAAGAGAGACCCAGTACTTC
CASSEALDTRETQYF
>.|few|TRBV20-1|TRBJ2-7
TGCAGTGCTAGATTGGAGGCCAGGGACCACGAGCAGTACTTC
CSARLEARDHEQYF
>.|.|TRBV6-6|TRBJ2-7
TGTGCCAGCACCTTCGGTACTGTCGAGCAGTACTTC
CASTFGTVEQYF
>.|.|TRBV2|TRBJ2-6
TGTGCCAGCAGTGATCATTTGGCTGGGGCCAACGTCCTGACTTTC
CASSDHLAGANVLTF
>.|.|TRBV19|TRBJ2-7
TGTGCCAGTAGTCATACTAGCAGTTCCTACGAGCAGTACTTC
CASSHTSSSYEQYF
>.|.|TRBV6-6|TRBJ2-7
TGTGCCAGCAGTTACTCAAGGGACAAGACCTACGAGCAGTACTTC
CASSYSRDKTYEQYF
>TRBD2|few|TRBV7-2|TRBJ2-2
TGTGCCAGCAGCTTAAAGAGTGGGACTAGCCCCGGGGAGCTGTTTTTT
CASSLKSGTSPGELFF
>.|.|TRBV29-1|TRBJ2-5
TGCAGCGCCGCACTGACAGGGATGAGGAGGGTCCAAGAGACCCAGTACTTC
CSAALTGMRRVQETQYF
>.|.|TRBV29-1|TRBJ2-7
TGCAGCGTTACGAAGGGATTGGGCTCCGAGCAGTACTTC
CSVTKGLGSEQYF
>TRBD2|once|TRBV20-1|TRBJ2-5
TGCAGTGCTACAGACCCGACAGCCCTTCTAGCGGGTCCCGGGGGGACCCAGTACTTC
CSATDPTALLAGPGGTQYF
>TRBD2|few|TRBV27|TRBJ2-7
TGTGCCAGCAGTTTCGCTATTTCAAGCGGGAGCACATACGAGCAGTACTTC
CASSFAISSGSTYEQYF
>TRBD2|few|TRBV10-3|TRBJ2-1
TGTGCCATCACCGCTAGAGCGGGAGGGCCTAGTAATGAGCAGTTCTTC
CAITARAGGPSNEQFF
>TRBD2|.|TRBV13|TRBJ2-7
TGTGCCAGCAGCTTAGAAACGGGAGGGCCTTACGAGCAGTACTTC
CASSLETGGPYEQYF
>TRBD2|.|TRBV20-1|TRBJ2-1
TGCAGTGCTAGAGATACGGGGACTAGCGGGAGGGGCAATGAGCAGTTCTTC
CSARDTGTSGRGNEQFF
>.|.|TRBV4-2|TRBJ1-1
TGTGCCAGCAGCCAAGGGGCAGGGCCCAATGAAGCTTTCTTT
CASSQGAGPNEAFF
>.|once|TRBV4-1|TRBJ1-4
TGCGCCAGCAGCCAAGGTCAACAGGGAAGGGAAAAACTGTTTTTT
CASSQGQQGREKLFF
>.|.|TRBV7-2|TRBJ1-2
TGTGCCAGCAGCTTAGGAGGTACGCGCTATGGCTACACCTTC
CASSLGGTRYGYTF
>.|.|TRBV11-2|TRBJ2-5
TGTGCCAGCAGCTTTCTGGGTCCGCCGATGGGGACCCAGTACTTC
CASSFLGPPMGTQYF
>TRBD1|few|TRBV20-1|TRBJ1-2
TGCAGTGCTAGCTCTCCCACAGGGGTAGGCTACACCTTC
CSASSPTGVGYTF
>.|.|TRBV29-1|TRBJ2-1
TGCAGCGTTGGACCCGGCCACGGTGAGCAGTTCTTC
CSVGPGHGEQFF
>.|.|TRBV6-2/TRBV6-3|TRBJ2-1
TGTGCCAGCAGTTTGTTAGCCAGCCTCTACAATGAGCAGTTCTTC
CASSLLASLYNEQFF
>.|.|TRBV27|TRBJ2-1
TGTGCCAGCAGTAATAGCGCAGGGAATGGTGAGCAGTTCTTC
CASSNSAGNGEQFF
>.|.|TRBV20-1|TRBJ2-7
TGCAGTGCTAAGGGGGTGCAGACCTACGAGCAGTACTTC
CSAKGVQTYEQYF